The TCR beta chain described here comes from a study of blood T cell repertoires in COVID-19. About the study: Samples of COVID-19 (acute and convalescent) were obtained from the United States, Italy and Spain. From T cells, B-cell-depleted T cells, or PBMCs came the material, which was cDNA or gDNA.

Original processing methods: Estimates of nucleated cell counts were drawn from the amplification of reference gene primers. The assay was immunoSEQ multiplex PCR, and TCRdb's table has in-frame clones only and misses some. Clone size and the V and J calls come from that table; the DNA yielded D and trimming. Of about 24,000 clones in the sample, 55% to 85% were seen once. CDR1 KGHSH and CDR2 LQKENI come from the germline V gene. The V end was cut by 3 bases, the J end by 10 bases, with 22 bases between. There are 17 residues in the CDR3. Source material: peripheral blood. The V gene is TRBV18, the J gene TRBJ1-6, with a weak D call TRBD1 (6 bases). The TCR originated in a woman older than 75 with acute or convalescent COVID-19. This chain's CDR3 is CASSPGTGGARTSPLHF. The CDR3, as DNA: TGTGCCAGCTCACCGGGAACGGGGGGGGCCCGAACGTCACCCCTCCACTTT.